Listed here are 25 T cell receptor beta chains from one sample, sequenced in a study of blood T cells in healthy people across ages. A second about 7 to 11 cycle PCR used barcoded and J-beta primers. TCRdb analysed the 5' RACE reads with MiXCR anew, one entry per CDR3 protein. Counted here are some 800,000 distinct CDR3 sequences, 40% to 50% occurring once; the ten biggest clones make up approximately 19%. The sample consisted of blood. All receptors come from a man aged 55 to 70 in good health.

CDR3 region: CASATGGEQYF. The CDR3 DNA sequence: TGTGCCAGCGCCACAGGGGGCGAGCAGTACTTC. The genes are TRBV2 and TRBJ2-7, with TRBD1 matching over 8 bases. The germline V gene encodes CDR1 SNHLY and CDR2 FYNNEI. The CDR3 spans 11 residues. Trimming took 8 bases from V and 6 from J; bases not matched to a gene: 3.

V and J are TRBV27 and TRBJ2-3, with D possibly matching TRBD2 (5 bases). CDR1 is MNHEY and CDR2 is SMNVEV in the germline V gene (reference sequence). The CDR3 extends over 15 amino acids. Trimming stripped 1 base from V and 2 bases from J, with 10 bases between. The CDR3 region has the DNA TGTGCCAGCAGTTTATTTGCGGGCCCCACAGATACGCAGTATTTT. This sequence encodes CASSLFAGPTDTQYF.

This clonotype occurred a few times. V is TRBV6-6 and J is TRBJ2-7; a weak D match, TRBD1 (6 bases). The length of the CDR3 is 16 residues. V dropped 5 bases and J dropped 1 base, with 18 bases sitting between them. The germline gives CDR1 MNHNY, CDR2 SVGAGI (reference sequence). CDR3 amino acids: CASSGLQGSFSYEQYF. The CDR3 nucleotides read TGTGCCAGCAGTGGCCTCCAGGGGTCCTTTTCCTACGAGCAGTACTTC.

V and J are TRBV20-1 and TRBJ1-1, with TRBD1 matching over 7 bases. Germline V gene sequence: CDR1 DFQATT, CDR2 SNEGSKA (reference sequence). CDR3 size: 12 residues. With V trimmed by 2 bases and J by 6 bases, 3 bases remained unmatched. The CDR3 sequence: CSARPDRAEAFF. In DNA form, the CDR3 reads TGCAGTGCTAGACCAGACAGGGCTGAAGCTTTCTTT.

This clonotype was seen only a few times. J is TRBJ1-1 and V is TRBV10-3; no clear D gene. CDR3 size: 14 residues. Germline V lookup: CDR1 ENHRY, CDR2 SYGVKD. V was cut by 6 bases and J by 1 base, with 12 bases left in between. The CDR3 DNA follows: TGTGCCATCAGCCCGGACGGAACGAACACTGAAGCTTTCTTT. Encoded protein: CAISPDGTNTEAFF.

The chain is built from TRBV6-2 or TRBV6-3 and TRBJ1-5; possible D gene TRBD1, 6 bases. Germline CDR1 MNHEY, CDR2 SVGEGT. The CDR3 loop spans 16 amino acids. V was trimmed by 4 bases and J by 6 bases, leaving 19 bases between them. CDR3 region: CASSSYRQVRRQPQHF. Written as DNA, the CDR3 is TGTGCCAGCAGTTCCTATCGACAGGTCAGGCGTCAGCCCCAGCATTTT.

The V gene is TRBV2, the J gene TRBJ2-3, with D perhaps assigned TRBD1 or TRBD2 (6 bases each). Germline V lookup: CDR1 SNHLY, CDR2 FYNNEI. Trimming took 2 bases from V and 1 from J, leaving 16 bases between them. This CDR3 is 17 amino acids long. The CDR3 here is CASSEPFGGEGTDTQYF. In DNA form, the CDR3 reads TGTGCCAGCAGTGAACCCTTCGGGGGCGAGGGCACAGATACGCAGTATTTT.

The chain is built from TRBV27 and TRBJ1-2, with D perhaps TRBD1 (5 bases). The CDR3 is made up of 13 amino acids. Germline CDR1 and CDR2: MNHEY and SMNVEV (reference sequence). V shed 7 bases and J shed 0 bases, with 9 bases lying between them. The CDR3 sequence is CASTKGPNYGYTF. The DNA for the CDR3 is TGTGCCAGCACCAAGGGACCTAACTATGGCTACACCTTC.

This clonotype has just a few counts. The chain has TRBV4-3 and TRBJ2-1; TRBD2 aligns across 8 bases. The germline CDR1 and CDR2 sequences are LGHNA and YSLEER. The ends lost 0 bases at V and 4 bases at J; junction bases unmatched: 5. CDR3 length: 16 amino acids. In DNA form, the CDR3 reads TGCGCCAGCAGCCAAGATTTCGGGACTAGATACAATGAGCAGTTCTTC. It translates to CASSQDFGTRYNEQFF.

On this clonotype: A much larger clone sits a single nucleotide away, making a read error possible. The chain has TRBV7-2 and TRBJ2-1; D is perhaps TRBD2 (6 bases). This CDR3 has 19 residues. Germline V gives CDR1 SGHTA, CDR2 FQGNSA. The V gene lost 1 base and the J gene lost 13 bases, with 32 bases spanning the gap. The CDR3 nucleotides read TGTGCCAGCAGCTTAGTATTACGGGGGAAGTCCTCCATCCAAGAGACCCAGTTCTTC. Amino acids: CASSLVLRGKSSIQETQFF.

The chain recombines TRBV14 with TRBJ2-5; no reliable D call. V lost 4 bases to trimming and J lost 0 bases, with 21 bases between them. There are 18 residues in the CDR3. Germline V gene data show CDR1 as SGHDN and CDR2 as FVKESK. This chain's CDR3 is CASSLRPPIRSYQETQYF. In nucleotides, the CDR3 is TGTGCCAGCAGCCTCAGGCCCCCAATTAGGTCGTACCAAGAGACCCAGTACTTC.

The chain carries TRBV29-1 and TRBJ1-3; D not certain. V lost 7 bases and J lost 4, with 5 bases in between. CDR3 size: 10 residues. Germline assignment: CDR1 SQVTM and CDR2 ANQGSEA. The CDR3 coding sequence is TGCAGCGCACAGGGAAACACCATATATTTT. Its translation: CSAQGNTIYF. The full variable domain, with the rest looked up from reference TRBV29-1 and TRBJ1-3, is SAVISQKPSRDICQRGTSLTIQCQVDSQVTMMFWYRQQPGQSLTLIATANQGSEATYESGFVIDKFPISRPNLTFSTLTVSNMSPEDSSIYLCSAQGNTIYFGEGSWLTVV.

V usage is TRBV9 and J usage is TRBJ1-1; the D is unclear. CDR1 is SGDLS and CDR2 is YYNGEE in the germline V gene. The CDR3 loop spans 13 amino acids. The germline V and J ends were trimmed by 3 bases and 7 bases, with 13 bases remaining between them. CDR3 in DNA: TGTGCCAGCAGCGCTAATTGGAATGATGAAGCTTTCTTT. It encodes CASSANWNDEAFF.

The chain carries TRBV6-5 and TRBJ2-7; 8 bases are shared with TRBD1. Germline V gene sequence: CDR1 MNHEY, CDR2 SVGAGI. This CDR3 contains 15 residues. V was clipped by 6 bases and J by 7 bases; unmatched bases: 14. CDR3 sequence reads: CASRKTGALDNEQYF. For the CDR3, the DNA is TGTGCCAGCAGAAAGACAGGGGCCCTAGACAATGAGCAGTACTTC.

The CDR3, as DNA: TGTGCCATCAGTGAGGCGGGGGGCCTGAATGAGCAGTTCTTC. This codes for CAISEAGGLNEQFF. The chain carries TRBV10-3 and TRBJ2-1, with TRBD2 matching 8 bases. The CDR3 contains 14 residues. Trimming removed 2 bases from V and 7 bases from J; junction bases left unmatched: 4. Germline V CDR1 and CDR2: ENHRY, SYGVKD.

This clonotype came up a few times. The gene calls are TRBV7-2 and TRBJ2-3, with 8 positions matching TRBD2. The V gene end was trimmed by 5 bases and the J gene end by 1 base; junction bases not matched to a gene: 2. The CDR3 length is 14 residues. Germline loops: CDR1 SGHTA, CDR2 FQGNSA. This CDR3 is CASSKAGGTDTQYF. CDR3 sequence (DNA): TGTGCCAGCAGCAAAGCGGGGGGCACAGATACGCAGTATTTT.

The genes are TRBV7-9 and TRBJ2-1; 8 bases map to TRBD1. V dropped 5 bases and J dropped 9; count of bases not matched to a gene: 12. Germline V lookup: CDR1 SEHNR, CDR2 FQNEAQ (reference sequence). This CDR3 contains 15 residues. CDR3 DNA: TGTGCCAGCAGCGGGGTGACAGGGGTTCCGGGTGAGCAGTTCTTC. Protein product: CASSGVTGVPGEQFF.

This clonotype turned up a few times. The chain joins TRBV7-9 to TRBJ2-5; 9 bases line up with TRBD1. The J segment lost 2 bases and the V segment lost 1 base, leaving 5 bases of the junction unmatched. CDR3 length: 16 residues. CDR1 is SEHNR and CDR2 is FQNEAQ in the germline V gene (reference sequence). The CDR3 nucleotides read TGTGCCAGCAGCTTAGGCGCGGGACAGGGTCAAGAGACCCAGTACTTC. It yields the protein CASSLGAGQGQETQYF.

This clonotype has ten or more counts. The chain uses TRBV29-1 and TRBJ1-2; D remains ambiguous. There are 13 residues in the CDR3. Germline V gene data show CDR1 as SQVTM and CDR2 as ANQGSEA. V was trimmed by 2 bases and J by 3 bases, leaving 10 bases between them. The CDR3 spells CSVEQRTDYGYTF. In DNA, the CDR3 is TGCAGCGTTGAACAAAGGACGGACTATGGCTACACCTTC.

The rearrangement uses TRBV6-2 or TRBV6-3 and TRBJ2-7, with 7 bases identical to TRBD1. V lost 5 bases, J lost 7 bases, and 11 bases stayed unmatched. CDR1 is MNHEY and CDR2 is SVGEGT in the germline V gene. The CDR3 consists of 14 residues. For the CDR3, the DNA is TGTGCCAGCAGTACTCGACAGGGCGGCAATGAGCAGTACTTC. It is translated as CASSTRQGGNEQYF.

The chain carries TRBV10-1 and TRBJ2-1; 8 bases are shared with TRBD2. This CDR3 is built from 15 residues. The V gene's germline CDR1 is WNHNN and CDR2 SYGVQD (reference sequence). V was clipped by 0 bases and J by 9 bases; unmatched bases: 7. The CDR3 loop reads CASSESRGGQGEQFF. The CDR3 DNA reads TGCGCCAGCAGTGAGTCTCGGGGGGGGCAGGGTGAGCAGTTCTTC.

V is TRBV10-3 and J is TRBJ2-2, with D hard to call. The CDR3 runs to 14 residues. V was cut by 0 bases and J by 4 bases, with 6 bases left in between. CDR1 and CDR2 (germline): ENHRY, SYGVKD. The CDR3 DNA reads TGTGCCATCAGTGAGTCTGTCACCACCGGGGAGCTGTTTTTT. Protein product: CAISESVTTGELFF.

In its sample, this clonotype was seen a few times. The chain is built from TRBV20-1 and TRBJ1-2; 7 bases fit TRBD1. This CDR3 has 14 amino acids. V lost 4 bases, J lost 5 bases, and 10 bases stayed unmatched. The germline V gene encodes CDR1 DFQATT and CDR2 SNEGSKA (reference sequence). In DNA, the CDR3 is TGCAGTGCTACTAATATACAGGGGAGGTATGGCTACACCTTC. Its translation: CSATNIQGRYGYTF.

This clonotype came up a few times. V and J are TRBV6-8 and TRBJ1-5; D is possibly TRBD1 (5 bases). This CDR3 comprises 16 residues. V shed 7 bases and J shed 5 bases, with 21 bases lying between them. The germline gives CDR1 MNHGY, CDR2 SAAAGT. The CDR3 sequence: CASTAAGPQLDQPQHF. The CDR3 bases are TGTGCCAGCACCGCAGCGGGACCCCAGTTAGATCAGCCCCAGCATTTT.

The gene calls are TRBV6-2 or TRBV6-3 and TRBJ1-1; a possible D gene is TRBD1 (5 bases). V was trimmed by 2 bases and J by 4 bases, leaving 14 bases between them. CDR3 length: 15 amino acids. The germline V gene has CDR1 MNHEY and CDR2 SVGEGT. This chain's CDR3 is CASSYQDGGSTEAFF. The CDR3 DNA follows: TGTGCCAGCAGTTACCAGGACGGGGGGAGCACTGAAGCTTTCTTT.